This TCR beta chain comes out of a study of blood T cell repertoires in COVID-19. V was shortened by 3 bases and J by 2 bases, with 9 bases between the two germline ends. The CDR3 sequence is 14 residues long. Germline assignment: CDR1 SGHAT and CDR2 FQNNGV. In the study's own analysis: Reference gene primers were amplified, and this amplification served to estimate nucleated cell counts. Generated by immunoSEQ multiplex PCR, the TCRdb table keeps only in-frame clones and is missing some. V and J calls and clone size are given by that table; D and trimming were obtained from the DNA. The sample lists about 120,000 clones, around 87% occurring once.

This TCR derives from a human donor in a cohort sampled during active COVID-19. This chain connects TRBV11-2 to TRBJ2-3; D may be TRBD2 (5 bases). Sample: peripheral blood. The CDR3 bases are TGTGCCAGCAGCTTTGAGGGTAACACAGATACGCAGTATTTT. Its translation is CASSFEGNTDTQYF.